This paragraph covers one T cell receptor (beta chain) sequence. The antigen remains undetermined. The sample contains more than one DNA sequence encoding this CDR3. This entry belongs to a study of OX40 agonist ivuxolimab in advanced cancers. Points from the study as a whole: CD4+ T cells averaged fewer expanded clones than CD8+ T cells.

Unmatched junction bases numbered 3, after V lost 3 bases and J lost 2 bases. The CDR3 is 14 residues long. From germline, CDR1 is SGHVS and CDR2 FQNEAQ. Profiled with immunoSEQ multiplex PCR; TCRdb holds only in-frame clones, not every one. The sample comprises about 67,000 clones, over 75% of which are singletons, and 8.2% rests with the top ten. The TCR originated in an adult with an advanced solid tumor such as melanoma, head and neck, liver or kidney cancer. This chain connects TRBV7-8 to TRBJ1-1, with 7 bases matching TRBD1. Material: CD4+ or CD8+ T cells sorted from blood, obtained in a trial of the OX40 agonist ivuxolimab. CDR3 DNA: TGTGCCAGCAGCTTGGGGACAGCTAACACTGAAGCTTTCTTT. Amino acid sequence: CASSLGTANTEAFF. The variable domain in full, with the rest retrieved from reference TRBV7-8 and TRBJ1-1, is GAGVSQSPRYKVAKRGQDVALRCDPISGHVSLFWYQQALGQGPEFLTYFQNEAQLDKSGLPSDRFFAERPEGSVSTLKIQRTQQEDSAVYLCASSLGTANTEAFFGQGTRLTVV.